The entry that follows covers one T cell receptor beta chain sequence. This entry belongs to a study of response to subunit inactivated influenza vaccine. Trimming cost V 0 bases and J 6 bases, with 16 bases left between them. This CDR3 is built from 15 residues. Germline V lookup: CDR1 SGHNT, CDR2 YYREEE (reference sequence). In TCRdb, the RT-PCR reads were re-called with MiXCR into one record per CDR3 protein. This sample carries just under 550,000 distinct CDR3 sequences, around 25% of them seen once, and the ten largest clones take 2.5% to 3.5%. This same sample was also part of a study on T cells expressing NK-cell markers. That investigation notes: 5'RACE template switching built TCR beta cDNA with unique molecular identifiers.

The genes are TRBV5-4 and TRBJ2-7; D is possibly TRBD1 (5 bases). Sequences were derived from CD4+ T cells sorted from PBMCs, sampled less than 13 days after vaccination. This receptor was identified in a man aged 50 to 59 who received an inactivated influenza vaccine. The CDR3 nucleotides are TGTGCCAGCAGCTTGGATGTAAGTCTCCAGGGCGAGCAGTACTTC. This translates into CASSLDVSLQGEQYF.